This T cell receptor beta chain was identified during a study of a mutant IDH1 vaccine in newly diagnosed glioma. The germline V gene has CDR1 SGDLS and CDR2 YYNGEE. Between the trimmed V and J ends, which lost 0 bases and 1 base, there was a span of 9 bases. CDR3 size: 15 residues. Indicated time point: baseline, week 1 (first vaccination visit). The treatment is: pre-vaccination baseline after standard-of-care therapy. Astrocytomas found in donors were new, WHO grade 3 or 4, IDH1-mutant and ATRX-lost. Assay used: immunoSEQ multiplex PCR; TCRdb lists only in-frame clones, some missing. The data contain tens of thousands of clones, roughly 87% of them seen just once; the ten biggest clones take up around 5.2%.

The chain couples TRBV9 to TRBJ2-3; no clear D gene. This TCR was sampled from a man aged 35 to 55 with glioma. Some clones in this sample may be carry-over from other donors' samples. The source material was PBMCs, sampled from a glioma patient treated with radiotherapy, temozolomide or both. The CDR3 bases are TGTGCCAGCAGCGTAGTAGCCGCTCGCACAGATACGCAGTATTTT. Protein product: CASSVVAARTDTQYF.